What follows describes a single TCR beta chain. Assay used: immunoSEQ multiplex PCR; TCRdb lists only in-frame clones, some missing. The repertoire holds about 210,000 clones, with about 92% as singletons. The data derive from a study of blood T cell repertoires in COVID-19. Background on the study: PBMCs, B-cell-depleted T cells, or T cells provided the cDNA or gDNA that made up the material.

Germline assignment: CDR1 SGHRS and CDR2 YFSETQ. The CDR3 sequence is 16 residues long. J gave up 1 base and V 4 bases, and 6 bases lay outside the gene matches. This rearrangement joins TRBV5-1 to TRBJ2-5, with 11 bases fitting TRBD2. Sequenced input: peripheral blood. The sequence was collected from a man younger than 45 with acute or convalescent COVID-19. As DNA, the CDR3 is TGCGCCAGCAGCACCGTAGCGGGAGGGTCCCAAGAGACCCAGTACTTC. This gives the protein CASSTVAGGSQETQYF.